The rows below give T cell receptor beta chains drawn from one sample of a study of PD-1 blockade in classical Hodgkin lymphoma. This table comes from immunoSEQ multiplex PCR, and its TCRdb copy is limited to in-frame clones, with some not included. The sample records about 60,000 clones, 91% being singletons. The specimen was peripheral blood mononuclear cells (PBMCs), collected before the fourth cycle of nivolumab. These receptors all stem from a human donor with classical Hodgkin lymphoma. Both conserved end residues are part of each CDR3. The D gene is left open where the match is weak. A clone size is listed for some rows: how often the clone was seen (once, few, many), or a class if it is expanded.

TRBV2	TRBJ1-1	TRBD1	-	CASSAQGVNTEAFF	TGTGCCAGCAGTGCTCAGGGGGTGAACACTGAAGCTTTCTTT
TRBV10-3	TRBJ2-3	-	-	CAIAGGLDTQYF	TGTGCCATCGCCGGGGGCCTAGATACGCAGTATTTT
TRBV5-1	TRBJ2-7	TRBD1	-	CASCLGTGGNEQYF	TGCGCCAGCTGCCTTGGGACAGGGGGGAACGAGCAGTACTTC
TRBV5-6	TRBJ1-2	-	-	CASSAHTEPTYNYGYTF	TGTGCCAGCAGCGCCCACACCGAACCTACTTACAACTATGGCTACACCTTC
TRBV19	TRBJ2-7	TRBD1	-	CASSSGQGGYEQYF	TGTGCCAGTAGCAGCGGACAGGGTGGCTACGAGCAGTACTTC
TRBV27	TRBJ2-1	-	-	CASSLPGVTYNEQFF	TGTGCCAGCAGTTTACCTGGAGTTACCTACAATGAGCAGTTCTTC
TRBV5-4	TRBJ2-1	TRBD1	-	CASSRETGRSVYEQFF	TGTGCCAGCAGCCGAGAGACAGGGCGGTCCGTCTATGAGCAGTTCTTC
TRBV5-1	TRBJ2-2	-	-	CASSLAPGDGELFF	TGCGCCAGCAGCTTGGCCCCGGGGGACGGGGAGCTGTTTTTT
TRBV4-2	TRBJ2-1	TRBD2	-	CASSPRTSGGYEQFF	TGTGCCAGCAGCCCCCGGACTAGCGGGGGTTATGAGCAGTTCTTC
TRBV6-5	TRBJ1-4	-	-	CASSSGTSLEKLFF	TGTGCCAGCAGCTCCGGGACGTCCCTCGAAAAACTGTTTTTT
TRBV4-1	TRBJ2-3	-	-	CASSQISLNTQYF	TGCGCCAGCAGCCAGATTTCCCTTAATACGCAGTATTTT
TRBV27	TRBJ2-3	TRBD1	-	CASSLLTGSDTQYF	TGTGCCAGCAGTTTATTGACAGGGTCAGATACGCAGTATTTT
TRBV7-9	TRBJ1-2	-	-	CASSSIQGSYGYTF	TGTGCCAGCAGCTCAATCCAGGGATCCTATGGCTACACCTTC
TRBV27	TRBJ1-6	-	-	CASSLGGTPLHF	TGTGCCAGCAGTTTAGGGGGTACGCCCCTCCACTTT
TRBV10-3	TRBJ2-5	-	-	CAISDERIMETQYF	TGTGCCATCAGTGATGAGCGGATAATGGAGACCCAGTACTTC
TRBV2	TRBJ2-2	TRBD2	once	CASHQGTSDSGELFF	TGTGCCAGCCACCAAGGGACTAGCGACTCCGGGGAGCTGTTTTTT
TRBV11-2	TRBJ2-7	TRBD2	-	CASSSYRAGAGGLSYEQYF	TGTGCCAGCAGCTCCTACAGGGCTGGAGCGGGGGGGTTGTCCTACGAGCAGTACTTC
TRBV6-1	TRBJ1-4	-	-	CASSEEQADEKLFF	TGTGCCAGCAGTGAAGAGCAGGCGGATGAAAAACTGTTTTTT
TRBV7-3	TRBJ1-2	-	-	CASSSPETGYTF	TGTGCCAGCAGCTCCCCGGAGACTGGCTACACCTTC
TRBV30	TRBJ1-5	TRBD1	-	CAWNRGVGQPQHF	TGTGCCTGGAACAGGGGAGTCGGTCAGCCCCAGCATTTT
TRBV7-9	TRBJ1-1	TRBD1	-	CASSLDYRGFQNTEAFF	TGTGCCAGCAGCTTAGATTACAGGGGGTTTCAGAACACTGAAGCTTTCTTT
TRBV6-1	TRBJ1-4	TRBD1	-	CASSAGTATNEKLFF	TGTGCCAGCAGCGCCGGGACAGCAACTAATGAAAAACTGTTTTTT
TRBV5-6	TRBJ2-7	-	-	CASSYLLNLEQYF	TGTGCCAGCAGTTATTTGTTAAATTTGGAGCAGTACTTC
TRBV15	TRBJ2-7	-	-	CATSVGALHEQYF	TGTGCCACCAGCGTGGGGGCCCTTCACGAGCAGTACTTC